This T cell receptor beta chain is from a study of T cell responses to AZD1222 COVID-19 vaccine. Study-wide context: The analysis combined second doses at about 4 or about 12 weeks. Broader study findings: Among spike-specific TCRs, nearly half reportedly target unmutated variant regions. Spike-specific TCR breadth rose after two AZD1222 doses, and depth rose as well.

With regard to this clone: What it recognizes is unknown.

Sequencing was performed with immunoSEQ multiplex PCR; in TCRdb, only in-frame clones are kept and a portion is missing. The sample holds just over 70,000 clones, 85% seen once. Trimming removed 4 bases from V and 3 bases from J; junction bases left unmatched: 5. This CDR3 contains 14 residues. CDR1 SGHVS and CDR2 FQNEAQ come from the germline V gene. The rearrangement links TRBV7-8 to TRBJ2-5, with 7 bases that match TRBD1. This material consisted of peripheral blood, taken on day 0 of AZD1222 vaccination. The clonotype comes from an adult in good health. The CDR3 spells CASSSGQVKETQYF. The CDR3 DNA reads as TGTGCCAGCAGCTCAGGACAGGTCAAAGAGACCCAGTACTTC. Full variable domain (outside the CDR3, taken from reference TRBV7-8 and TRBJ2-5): GAGVSQSPRYKVAKRGQDVALRCDPISGHVSLFWYQQALGQGPEFLTYFQNEAQLDKSGLPSDRFFAERPEGSVSTLKIQRTQQEDSAVYLCASSSGQVKETQYFGPGTRLLVL.